Listed here are 5 T cell receptor beta chains from one sample, sequenced in a study of shared clonotypes between healthy human individuals. Clones were read by immunoSEQ multiplex PCR, and TCRdb kept only the in-frame ones, dropping some. Seen here are nearly 1,000,000 clones, more than 75% observed once, and the top ten hold approximately 1.5%. Material for sequencing was memory CD4+ T cells sorted from blood. The subset here: CD45RA-negative fraction. These receptor sequences come from a man in his late teens or twenties in good health.

This sequence joins TRBV2 and TRBJ2-5; TRBD1 might be the D (6 bases). The germline gives CDR1 SNHLY, CDR2 FYNNEI. CDR3 length: 11 residues. The V end lost 6 bases, the J end lost 9 bases, and 11 bases lay between the germline ends. The CDR3 DNA is TGTGCCAGCAGCGGACAGACGGCCCAGTACTTC. Encoded protein: CASSGQTAQYF.

The genes are TRBV27 and TRBJ1-6, with D hard to call. CDR1 and CDR2 (germline): MNHEY, SMNVEV (reference sequence). The CDR3 runs to 15 residues. Trimming stripped 4 bases from V and 7 bases from J, with 14 bases between. Here the CDR3 reads CASSSRGLLNSPLHF. As DNA, the CDR3 is TGTGCCAGCAGTTCAAGAGGACTGTTAAATTCACCCCTCCACTTT.

The chain combines TRBV19 with TRBJ2-5; D may be TRBD1 or TRBD2 (5 bases each). Trimming took off 3 bases at V and 3 bases at J, with 14 bases between the two ends. Germline V gives CDR1 LNHDA, CDR2 SQIVND (reference sequence). CDR3 size: 15 residues. The CDR3 loop is CASSIAGTYKETQYF. In nucleotides, the CDR3 is TGTGCCAGTAGTATCGCCGGGACCTATAAAGAGACCCAGTACTTC.

V gene TRBV2 combines with J gene TRBJ1-5, with D possibly being TRBD1 (5 bases). V lost 6 bases and J lost 1, with 13 bases in between. Germline V gives CDR1 SNHLY, CDR2 FYNNEI. This CDR3 spans 15 amino acids. CDR3 in amino acids: CASRASGVSNQPQHF. CDR3 coding DNA: TGTGCCAGCAGGGCGTCGGGGGTAAGCAATCAGCCCCAGCATTTT.

The CDR3 loop is CASSLASGEGVTDTQYF. CDR3 DNA: TGTGCCAGCAGCTTAGCCTCAGGGGAGGGGGTAACAGATACGCAGTATTTT. The rearrangement joins TRBV7-8 to TRBJ2-3; possible D gene TRBD2, 7 bases. V was pared by 0 bases and J by 3 bases, with 16 bases between. The CDR3 sequence is 17 residues long. Germline V gives CDR1 SGHVS, CDR2 FQNEAQ.